The 12 T cell receptor beta chains below all came from one sample that was sequenced in a study of blood T cells in healthy people across ages. PCR was performed a second time for roughly 7 to 12 cycles using a sample-barcoded 5' primer and a J-beta primer mix. TCRdb reprocessed the 5' RACE reads with MiXCR, giving one entry per CDR3 protein. This table holds 850,000 to 1,300,000 distinct CDR3 sequences, more than 35% found once. The sequencing sample was made of blood. Receptors were obtained from an older woman in good health.

The gene calls are TRBV29-1 and TRBJ2-1, with D maybe TRBD1 (5 bases). The CDR3 totals 14 residues. The germline gives CDR1 SQVTM, CDR2 ANQGSEA. V lost 4 bases and J lost 6, with 16 bases in between. CDR3 amino acids: CSVVLWGLGNEQFF. As DNA, the CDR3 is TGCAGCGTTGTGTTATGGGGCTTGGGCAATGAGCAGTTCTTC.

This clonotype was detected only a few times. The chain carries TRBV29-1 and TRBJ2-2; a possible D gene is TRBD2 (5 bases). V lost 1 base to trimming and J lost 4 bases, with 10 bases between them. The length of the CDR3 is 14 residues. CDR1 is SQVTM and CDR2 is ANQGSEA in the germline V gene. CDR3 sequence: CSVEAGVSTGELFF. The CDR3, as DNA: TGCAGCGTTGAAGCCGGGGTCAGCACCGGGGAGCTGTTTTTT.

Only a few counts were recorded for this clonotype. The V gene is TRBV5-1, the J gene TRBJ1-1, with TRBD1 matching over 10 bases. Germline assignment: CDR1 SGHRS and CDR2 YFSETQ. The CDR3 is 16 residues long. Trimming removed 2 bases from V and 0 bases from J; junction bases left unmatched: 4. The CDR3: CASSFKGQGMNTEAFF. The CDR3 DNA reads as TGCGCCAGCAGCTTTAAGGGACAGGGGATGAACACTGAAGCTTTCTTT.

The chain couples TRBV6-6 to TRBJ2-5, with D possibly TRBD1 on 6 matching bases. Trimming shortened V by 4 bases and J by 4 bases, and 13 bases separated the two germline ends. CDR1 is MNHNY, CDR2 SVGAGI, per germline (reference sequence). The CDR3 contains 14 residues. The CDR3, as DNA: TGTGCCAGCAGTTGGGGCCAGGGGACAGAGACCCAGTACTTC. It encodes CASSWGQGTETQYF.

In this sample, this clonotype turned up once. V is TRBV25-1 and J is TRBJ2-2, with D perhaps matching TRBD1 (5 bases). The CDR3 loop spans 15 amino acids. CDR1 and CDR2 from the germline V gene are MGHDK and SYGVNS. V was clipped by 4 bases and J by 3 bases, with 12 bases between them. Written as DNA, the CDR3 is TGTGCCAGCAGTGCGGACATCCGGGACACCGGGGAGCTGTTTTTT. It translates to CASSADIRDTGELFF. Full variable domain (outside the CDR3, taken from reference TRBV25-1 and TRBJ2-2): EADIYQTPRYLVIGTGKKITLECSQTMGHDKMYWYQQDPGMELHLIHYSYGVNSTEKGDLSSESTVSRIRTEHFPLTLESARPSHTSQYLCASSADIRDTGELFFGEGSRLTVL.

The V and J genes are TRBV20-1 and TRBJ1-2; tentatively, D is TRBD1 (6 bases). V was cut by 3 bases and J by 4 bases, with 12 bases left in between. Per germline, CDR1 DFQATT and CDR2 SNEGSKA (reference sequence). The CDR3 runs 13 residues. CDR3 bases: TGCAGTGCTAGGGGGGGCCACCCCTATGGCTACACCTTC. It codes for CSARGGHPYGYTF.

The chain employs TRBV29-1 and TRBJ2-7, with a weak D call TRBD1 (5 bases). The V end lost 1 base, the J end lost 2 bases, and 15 bases lay between the germline ends. CDR1 is SQVTM and CDR2 is ANQGSEA in the germline V gene. The CDR3 runs to 15 residues. The CDR3 nucleotides read TGCAGCGTTGAAGGGTCCCGAGACAGCCCCTACGAGCAGTACTTC. Its protein product is CSVEGSRDSPYEQYF.

The V and J genes are TRBV7-2 and TRBJ2-7, with D perhaps being TRBD1 or TRBD2 (6 bases each). The tail of the sequence fits TRBJ2-5 better, so the J call may be wrong. Germline V gene lookup returns CDR1 SGHTA and CDR2 FQGNSA. This CDR3 has 14 amino acids. This chain's CDR3 is CASSLLGGGETQYF. The DNA of the CDR3 is TGTGCCAGCAGCTTATTGGGGGGCGGCGAGACCCAGTACTTC.

The chain links TRBV21-1 to TRBJ2-2. TRBV21-1 is labeled a pseudogene. The CDR3 covers 13 residues. The CDR3 is CASSKGVVGELFF. The CDR3 DNA is TGTGCCAGCAGCAAAGGTGTCGTCGGGGAGCTGTTTTTT.

The J gene is TRBJ1-1, the V gene TRBV29-1; D not certain. Trimming stripped 4 bases from V and 1 base from J, with 10 bases between. The CDR3 consists of 13 residues. Germline values: CDR1 SQVTM, CDR2 ANQGSEA. CDR3 protein: CSVGAKGNTEAFF. The DNA of the CDR3 is TGCAGCGTTGGGGCAAAGGGGAACACTGAAGCTTTCTTT.

The chain is built from TRBV6-6 and TRBJ2-7; D not resolved. This CDR3 comprises 12 residues. V was shortened by 5 bases and J by 1 base, with 6 bases between the two germline ends. CDR1 and CDR2 (germline): MNHNY, SVGAGI (reference sequence). The CDR3 sequence: CASSGPSYEQYF. In DNA, the CDR3 is TGTGCCAGCAGTGGGCCTTCCTACGAGCAGTACTTC.

The gene calls are TRBV7-8 and TRBJ1-2; maybe TRBD1 (5 bases). Trimming shortened V by 1 base and J by 2 bases, and 8 bases separated the two germline ends. The CDR3 extends over 14 amino acids. Germline CDR1 SGHVS, CDR2 FQNEAQ. CDR3 DNA: TGTGCCAGCAGCTTAGGGGACCAAAACTATGGCTACACCTTC. It codes for CASSLGDQNYGYTF. Complete variable domain (other parts from reference TRBV7-8 and TRBJ1-2): GAGVSQSPRYKVAKRGQDVALRCDPISGHVSLFWYQQALGQGPEFLTYFQNEAQLDKSGLPSDRFFAERPEGSVSTLKIQRTQQEDSAVYLCASSLGDQNYGYTFGSGTRLTVV.